Below, 18 T cell receptor beta chains from the same sample are listed, as sequenced in a study of CD4+ T cells in melanoma. Profiling relied on immunoSEQ multiplex PCR, and the TCRdb table lists in-frame clones only, not all of them. Of 15,000 to 20,000 clones in the sample, under 90% were seen once. Specimen: cells from a culture (not recorded whether cultured in vitro). The receptors here all came from a human donor with melanoma.

The chain is built from TRBV15 and TRBJ2-7; 8 bases line up with TRBD2. This CDR3 is built from 14 residues. The junction had 8 bases not matched to a gene; V was cut back by 0 bases and J by 10 bases. CDR1 LNHNV and CDR2 YYDKDF come from the germline V gene (reference sequence). CDR3 nucleotides: TGTGCCACCAGCAGAGATCTAGCGGGCCAACTCCAGTACTTC. It codes for CATSRDLAGQLQYF.

The chain links TRBV12-5 to TRBJ1-1, with D maybe TRBD1 (5 bases). This CDR3 comprises 16 residues. The germline V and J ends were trimmed by 5 bases and 4 bases, with 20 bases remaining between them. The germline gives CDR1 LGHNT, CDR2 FRNRAP. Here the CDR3 DNA reads TGTGCTAGTGGTCCTGAAGCTGGGGCCTCAGGCACTGAAGCTTTCTTT. Translation: CASGPEAGASGTEAFF.

The rearrangement links TRBV7-9 to TRBJ2-3; 8 bases match TRBD2. The CDR3 has 17 amino acids. Germline V gives CDR1 SEHNR, CDR2 FQNEAQ (reference sequence). V was clipped by 5 bases and J by 6 bases; unmatched bases: 16. CDR3 in amino acids: CASSPPYRGGLTDTQYF. The DNA for the CDR3 is TGTGCCAGCAGCCCGCCCTACCGGGGGGGCTTGACTGATACGCAGTATTTT.

The chain joins TRBV28 to TRBJ1-1, with D perhaps TRBD1 (6 bases). Trimming removed 2 bases at V and 4 bases at J, with 14 bases between. This CDR3 comprises 15 residues. Germline CDR1 reads MDHEN; CDR2 reads SYDVKM. CDR3 sequence (DNA): TGTGCCAGCAGTTTAAGAACAGGGAAGGGCACTGAAGCTTTCTTT. It encodes CASSLRTGKGTEAFF.

This clone appeared once. The chain couples TRBV11-2 to TRBJ1-2, with a tentative D call TRBD1 (5 bases). CDR1 and CDR2 (germline): SGHAT, FQNNGV. The V end was cut by 4 bases, the J end by 4 bases, with 19 bases between. CDR3 length equals 16 residues. CDR3 sequence (DNA): TGTGCCAGCAGCTGGGAGAGGGGACGGGGCGGCTATGGCTACACCTTC. It is translated as CASSWERGRGGYGYTF.

The chain combines TRBV6-1 with TRBJ2-1; the D call may be TRBD1 or TRBD2 (6 bases each). The ends were cut back, 2 bases at V and 4 bases at J, with 15 bases in the middle. This CDR3 region has 16 residues. In germline, CDR1 is MNHNS, CDR2 SASEGT. The CDR3 is CASSEFGGGTYNEQFF. The CDR3 DNA follows: TGTGCCAGCAGTGAATTTGGAGGGGGGACATACAATGAGCAGTTCTTC.

The chain couples TRBV19 to TRBJ1-6; 7 positions match TRBD1. The CDR3 spans 14 residues. V dropped 6 bases and J dropped 6; count of bases not matched to a gene: 5. The germline V gene encodes CDR1 LNHDA and CDR2 SQIVND (reference sequence). The DNA for the CDR3 is TGTGCCAGTAGGCCGGGACAGATTAATTCACCCCTCCACTTT. Translating gives CASRPGQINSPLHF.

Relative to its sample, this clone is medium-sized. The chain is built from TRBV18 and TRBJ1-4, with no clear D. Germline CDR1 KGHSH, CDR2 LQKENI. This CDR3 comprises 14 residues. Trimming left V 6 bases short and J 12 bases short, with 20 bases between. As DNA, the CDR3 is TGTGCCAGCTCGTCGGGCCGACTGACGATGGAACTGTTTTTT. Translating gives CASSSGRLTMELFF. Full variable domain (outside the CDR3, taken from reference TRBV18 and TRBJ1-4): NAGVMQNPRHLVRRRGQEARLRCSPMKGHSHVYWYRQLPEEGLKFMVYLQKENIIDESGMPKERFSAEFPKEGPSILRIQQVVRGDSAAYFCASSSGRLTMELFFGSGTQLSVL.

The rearrangement joins TRBV5-6 to TRBJ1-4; the match to TRBD1 covers 7 bases. Germline assignment: CDR1 SGHDT and CDR2 YYEEEE. J lost 6 bases, V lost 4 bases, and 9 bases had no gene match. This CDR3 spans 15 amino acids. CDR3 bases: TGTGCCAGCAGCATATTGACAGGGACGGATGAAAAACTGTTTTTT. Translating gives CASSILTGTDEKLFF.

V usage is TRBV5-8 and J usage is TRBJ2-5, with D perhaps TRBD2 (6 bases). The CDR3 loop spans 18 amino acids. V lost 4 bases, J lost 3 bases, and 25 bases lay in between. Germline V gene sequence: CDR1 SGHTS, CDR2 YDEGEE. The DNA of the CDR3 is TGTGCCAGCAGCCTCTTCCTTCAGAGGACTATTGAGGAAGAGACCCAGTACTTC. Translating gives CASSLFLQRTIEEETQYF.

This clone has just a few counts. The gene calls are TRBV7-9 and TRBJ1-3, with a tentative D call TRBD1 (5 bases). V lost 5 bases and J lost 4, with 15 bases in between. The germline V gene encodes CDR1 SEHNR and CDR2 FQNEAQ (reference sequence). CDR3 length: 15 residues. The CDR3 reads CASSSPRDGGNTIYF. Here the CDR3 DNA reads TGTGCCAGCAGCAGTCCACGGGACGGGGGAAACACCATATATTTT.

The chain carries TRBV5-1 and TRBJ1-4; TRBD1 might be the D (6 bases). This CDR3 spans 15 amino acids. Trimming left V 1 base short and J 0 bases short, with 7 bases between. CDR1 is SGHRS, CDR2 YFSETQ, per germline. The CDR3 sequence is CASSLRGATNEKLFF. The CDR3 DNA follows: TGCGCCAGCAGCTTGAGGGGGGCAACTAATGAAAAACTGTTTTTT.

This clone was found once. This chain connects TRBV7-2 to TRBJ2-2, with D perhaps TRBD2 (6 bases). Trimming removed 5 bases from V and 6 bases from J, with 13 bases in between. Germline V lookup: CDR1 SGHTA, CDR2 FQGNSA. This CDR3 is built from 14 residues. The CDR3 protein is CASSRPGGAGELFF. In DNA, the CDR3 is TGTGCCAGCAGCCGTCCCGGGGGAGCCGGGGAGCTGTTTTTT.

This rearrangement joins TRBV4-2 to TRBJ2-1; D uncertain. Germline V gives CDR1 LGHNA, CDR2 YNFKEQ. V was pared by 3 bases and J by 10 bases, with 13 bases between. The CDR3 is 13 amino acids. The CDR3 loop is CASSHSLIGEQFF. In DNA, the CDR3 is TGTGCCAGCAGCCACTCGCTAATTGGGGAGCAGTTCTTC.

There are a few counts of this clone. V usage is TRBV11-3 and J usage is TRBJ2-1, with D perhaps TRBD2 (5 bases). The germline V gene has CDR1 SGHNT and CDR2 YENEEA. The ends were cut back, 5 bases at V and 0 bases at J, with 17 bases in the middle. CDR3 length equals 17 residues. The CDR3 here is CASSPSGRASSYNEQFF. The DNA for the CDR3 is TGTGCCAGCAGCCCCTCGGGAAGGGCGAGCTCCTACAATGAGCAGTTCTTC.

This clone was seen once. This chain uses TRBV4-1 with TRBJ2-7, with D possibly matching TRBD2 (5 bases). The V end was cut by 2 bases, the J end by 1 base, with 18 bases between. CDR1 is MGHRA, CDR2 YSYEKL, per germline. CDR3 length: 17 residues. This chain's CDR3 is CASSQSPKDWRSYEQYF. DNA for the CDR3: TGCGCCAGCAGCCAAAGTCCAAAGGACTGGCGTTCCTACGAGCAGTACTTC.

This chain connects TRBV2 to TRBJ1-1; 9 nucleotides match TRBD1. The CDR3 length is 13 residues. Germline V CDR1 and CDR2: SNHLY, FYNNEI. J was trimmed by 6 bases and V by 10 bases; bases with no gene match: 9. CDR3 bases: TGTGCCACCCAGGGACAGGGTGTAGCTGAAGCTTTCTTT. It yields the protein CATQGQGVAEAFF.

This clone was found a few times. V is TRBV27 and J is TRBJ1-2, with 8 nucleotides matching TRBD1. V was pared by 5 bases and J by 7 bases, with 12 bases of the junction left unmatched. CDR3 length equals 15 residues. Germline CDR1 reads MNHEY; CDR2 reads SMNVEV (reference sequence). In nucleotides, the CDR3 is TGTGCCAGCAGTCGCGGCGGGGCGGACAGGGTTGGCTACACCTTC. Protein sequence: CASSRGGADRVGYTF.